This T cell receptor beta chain emerged from a study of blood T cells in healthy people across ages. The CDR3 is 16 residues long. The ends lost 2 bases at V and 0 bases at J; junction bases unmatched: 5. Per germline, CDR1 DFQATT and CDR2 SNEGSKA (reference sequence). Alongside a J-beta primer mix, a sample-barcoded 5' primer served in a second PCR lasting about 7 to 12 cycles. TCRdb itself ran the 5' RACE reads through MiXCR, one entry per CDR3 protein. The top ten clones hold about 0.72% of a sample with about 1 million distinct CDR3 sequences, approximately 25% of them seen once. This clonotype was seen more than once but under ten times. These sequences were also reported in another study, on T cells of mothers and their children.

This receptor was identified in a girl aged 2-10 years in good health. The chain joins TRBV20-1 to TRBJ2-2; 8 positions match TRBD2. The sample consisted of blood. CDR3 DNA sequence: TGCAGTGCTAGAAGCAACGGGGGGGCGAACACCGGGGAGCTGTTTTTT. It is translated as CSARSNGGANTGELFF.